The sequence of this T cell receptor (beta chain) was determined in a study of beta chain features in type 1 diabetes. CD45RO/CCR7/CD25/CD127/CD95/CD27 sorting isolated CD4+ naive, central memory, regulatory and stem cell-like memory cells. Every bit of the isolated RNA underwent reverse transcription, so sequencing read expressed TCRB transcripts. Sequenced by immunoSEQ multiplex PCR; TCRdb stores in-frame clones only, minus some. The sample lists 250,000 to 350,000 clones, 8% to 13% occurring once. Sequenced: naive CD4+ T cells from blood. This TCR came from a woman in her 30s in good health.

Here the CDR3 reads CASSLGQGTAQETQYF. The DNA for the CDR3 is TGTGCCAGCAGCTTAGGACAGGGGACCGCCCAAGAGACCCAGTACTTC. J is TRBJ2-5 and V is TRBV11-3; TRBD1 agrees at 8 bases. This CDR3 has 16 amino acids. Trimming took 1 base from V and 1 from J; bases not matched to a gene: 5. Germline V gene sequence: CDR1 SGHNT, CDR2 YENEEA.